The 11 T cell receptor beta chains reported below all come from one sample, sequenced in a study of blood T cell repertoires in COVID-19. The data were produced by immunoSEQ multiplex PCR, yet TCRdb's version contains in-frame clones alone and is incomplete. The sample shows approximately 300,000 clones, around four fifths of them seen only once. Sequenced material: peripheral blood. The receptors stem from a woman between 45 and 60 years old with acute or convalescent COVID-19.

This chain connects TRBV7-2 to TRBJ2-1; TRBD2 matches 14 bases. This CDR3 has 14 residues. Germline V gene lookup returns CDR1 SGHTA and CDR2 FQGNSA. V dropped 7 bases and J dropped 12; count of bases not matched to a gene: 8. CDR3: CASTLGTSGSVQFF. The CDR3 DNA follows: TGTGCCAGCACCCTTGGGACTAGCGGGAGTGTGCAGTTCTTC. The variable domain in full, with the rest retrieved from reference TRBV7-2 and TRBJ2-1, is GAGVSQSPSNKVTEKGKDVELRCDPISGHTALYWYRQSLGQGLEFLIYFQGNSAPDKSGLPSDRFSAERTGGSVSTLTIQRTQQEDSAVYLCASTLGTSGSVQFFGPGTRLTVL.

The V and J genes are TRBV29-1 and TRBJ2-5; 7 bases match TRBD2. Germline CDR1 and CDR2: SQVTM and ANQGSEA. The CDR3 covers 15 residues. The trim removed 7 bases at V and 6 bases at J, leaving 17 bases unmatched. Written as DNA, the CDR3 is TGCAGCGCTTATGAGGGATGGAGCGGGAAAAAGACCCAGTACTTC. It is translated as CSAYEGWSGKKTQYF. The variable domain in full, with the rest retrieved from reference TRBV29-1 and TRBJ2-5, is SAVISQKPSRDICQRGTSLTIQCQVDSQVTMMFWYRQQPGQSLTLIATANQGSEATYESGFVIDKFPISRPNLTFSTLTVSNMSPEDSSIYLCSAYEGWSGKKTQYFGPGTRLLVL.

This chain uses TRBV29-1 with TRBJ1-1; TRBD1 might be the D (5 bases). The CDR3 runs to 13 residues. Between the trimmed V and J ends, which lost 4 bases and 1 base, there was a span of 10 bases. CDR1 SQVTM and CDR2 ANQGSEA come from the germline V gene. In DNA, the CDR3 is TGCAGCGTTGTAGGGGCTGGGAACACTGAAGCTTTCTTT. Amino acids: CSVVGAGNTEAFF.

This clone was detected only a few times. CDR3 loop: CASSPRTGLAGRAGELFF. The CDR3 DNA reads TGTGCCAGCAGCCCCCGTACCGGACTAGCGGGGCGGGCCGGGGAGCTGTTTTTT. The chain recombines TRBV3-1 (or the pseudogene TRBV3-2) with TRBJ2-2; 12 bases align to TRBD2. Germline CDR1 is LGHDT and CDR2 is YNNKEL (reference sequence). The V and J ends lost 4 bases and 6 bases, in that order; junction bases with no gene match: 12. The CDR3 runs 18 residues.

The rearrangement links TRBV5-1 to TRBJ2-5; no firm D call. Germline CDR1 is SGHRS and CDR2 is YFSETQ. The CDR3 contains 15 residues. V lost 5 bases to trimming and J lost 0 bases, with 14 bases between them. CDR3 DNA: TGCGCCAGCAGGCGGTCCCAGCAACACCAAGAGACCCAGTACTTC. Its protein is CASRRSQQHQETQYF.

The V and J genes are TRBV19 and TRBJ2-3; TRBD2 aligns across 8 bases. Per the germline V gene, CDR1 is LNHDA and CDR2 is SQIVND (reference sequence). The CDR3 contains 15 residues. V lost 7 bases and J lost 2; bases outside the gene matches: 8. DNA of the CDR3: TGTGCCAGTACCTCGACTAGCGCAGACACAGATACGCAGTATTTT. It specifies CASTSTSADTDTQYF.

The J gene is TRBJ1-5, the V gene TRBV6-2 or TRBV6-3; D is possibly TRBD1 (5 bases). Germline CDR1 and CDR2: MNHEY and SVGEGT. The V end was cut by 5 bases, the J end by 6 bases, with 20 bases between. This CDR3 has 16 amino acids. The CDR3 sequence: CASSGRAGGLGQPQHF. CDR3 coding DNA: TGTGCCAGCAGTGGTCGGGCGGGGGGACTCGGTCAGCCCCAGCATTTT.

V usage is TRBV5-1 and J usage is TRBJ1-4, with D uncertain. The CDR3 sequence is 12 residues long. Trimming took 0 bases from V and 8 from J, leaving 5 bases between them. CDR1 and CDR2 (germline): SGHRS, YFSETQ. Here the CDR3 reads CASSLDLEKLFF. In DNA, the CDR3 is TGCGCCAGCAGCTTGGACTTGGAAAAACTGTTTTTT. Full variable domain (missing parts from reference TRBV5-1 and TRBJ1-4): KAGVTQTPRYLIKTRGQQVTLSCSPISGHRSVSWYQQTPGQGLQFLFEYFSETQRNKGNFPGRFSGRQFSNSRSEMNVSTLELGDSALYLCASSLDLEKLFFGSGTQLSVL.

This chain links TRBV24-1 with TRBJ2-2; D not resolved. Between the trimmed V and J ends, which lost 5 bases and 1 base, there was a span of 10 bases. The length of the CDR3 is 15 residues. CDR1 is KGHDR, CDR2 SFDVKD, per germline. CDR3 sequence (DNA): TGTGCCACCAGTGGTTCCAGGAAGAACACCGGGGAGCTGTTTTTT. It is translated as CATSGSRKNTGELFF.

The V and J genes are TRBV7-9 and TRBJ1-1; D is undetermined. Trimming removed 4 bases from V and 5 bases from J, with 11 bases in between. The CDR3 is made up of 13 amino acids. Germline V gene sequence: CDR1 SEHNR, CDR2 FQNEAQ (reference sequence). DNA for the CDR3: TGTGCCAGCAGCTATAGGAGCGAGACTGAAGCTTTCTTT. It translates to CASSYRSETEAFF.

The rearrangement uses TRBV19 and TRBJ2-7; 8 bases are shared with TRBD2. CDR3 length equals 14 residues. CDR1 is LNHDA and CDR2 is SQIVND in the germline V gene (reference sequence). V lost 3 bases, J lost 3 bases, and 4 bases stayed unmatched. CDR3 region: CASSIRTSYYEQYF. CDR3 in DNA: TGTGCCAGTAGTATCCGGACTAGCTACTACGAGCAGTACTTC. The full variable domain, with the rest looked up from reference TRBV19 and TRBJ2-7, is DGGITQSPKYLFRKEGQNVTLSCEQNLNHDAMYWYRQDPGQGLRLIYYSQIVNDFQKGDIAEGYSVSREKKESFPLTVTSAQKNPTAFYLCASSIRTSYYEQYFGPGTRLTVT.